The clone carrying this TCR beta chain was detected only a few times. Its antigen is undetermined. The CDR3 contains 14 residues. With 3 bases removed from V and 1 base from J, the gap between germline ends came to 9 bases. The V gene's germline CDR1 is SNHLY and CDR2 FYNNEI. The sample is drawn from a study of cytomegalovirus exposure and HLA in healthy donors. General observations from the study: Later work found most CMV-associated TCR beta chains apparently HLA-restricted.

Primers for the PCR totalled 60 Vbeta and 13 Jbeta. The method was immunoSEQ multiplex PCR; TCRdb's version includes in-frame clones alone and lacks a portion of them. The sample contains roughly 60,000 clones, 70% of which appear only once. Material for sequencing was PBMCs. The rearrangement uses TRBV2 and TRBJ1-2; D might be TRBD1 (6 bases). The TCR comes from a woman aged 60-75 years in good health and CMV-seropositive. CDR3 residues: CASSDRGGNYGYTF. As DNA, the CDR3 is TGTGCCAGCAGTGACAGGGGCGGTAACTATGGCTACACCTTC. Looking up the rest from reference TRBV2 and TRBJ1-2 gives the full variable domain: EPEVTQTPSHQVTQMGQEVILRCVPISNHLYFYWYRQILGQKVEFLVSFYNNEISEKSEIFDDQFSVERPDGSNFTLKIRSTKLEDSAMYFCASSDRGGNYGYTFGSGTRLTVV.